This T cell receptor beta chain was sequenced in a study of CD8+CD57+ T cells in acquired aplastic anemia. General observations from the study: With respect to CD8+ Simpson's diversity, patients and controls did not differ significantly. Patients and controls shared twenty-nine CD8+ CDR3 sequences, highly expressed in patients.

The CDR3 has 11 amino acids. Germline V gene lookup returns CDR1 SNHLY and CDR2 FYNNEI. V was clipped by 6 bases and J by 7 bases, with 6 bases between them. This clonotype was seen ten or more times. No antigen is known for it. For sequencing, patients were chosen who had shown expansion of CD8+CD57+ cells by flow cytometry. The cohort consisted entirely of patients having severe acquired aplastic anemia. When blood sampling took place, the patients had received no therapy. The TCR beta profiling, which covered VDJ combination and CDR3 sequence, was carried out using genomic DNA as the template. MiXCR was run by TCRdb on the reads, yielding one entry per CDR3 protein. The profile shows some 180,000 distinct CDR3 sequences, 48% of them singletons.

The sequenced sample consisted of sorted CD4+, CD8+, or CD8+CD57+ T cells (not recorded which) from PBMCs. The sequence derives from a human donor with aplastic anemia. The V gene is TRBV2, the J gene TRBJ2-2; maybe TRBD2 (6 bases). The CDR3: CASRGGGELFF. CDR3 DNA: TGTGCCAGCAGGGGGGGCGGGGAGCTGTTTTTT.